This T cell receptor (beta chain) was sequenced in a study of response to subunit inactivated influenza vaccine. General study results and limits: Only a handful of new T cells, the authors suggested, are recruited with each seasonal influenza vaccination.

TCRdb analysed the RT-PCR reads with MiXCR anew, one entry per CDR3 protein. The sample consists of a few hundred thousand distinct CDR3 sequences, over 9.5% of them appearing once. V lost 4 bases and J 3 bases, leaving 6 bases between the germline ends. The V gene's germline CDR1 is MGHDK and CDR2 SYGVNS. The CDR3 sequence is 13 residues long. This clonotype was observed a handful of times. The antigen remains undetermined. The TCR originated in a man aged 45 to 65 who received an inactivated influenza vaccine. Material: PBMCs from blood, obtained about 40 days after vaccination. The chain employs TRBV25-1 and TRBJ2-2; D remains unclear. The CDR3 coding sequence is TGTGCCAGCAGTGTTCTTGACACCGGGGAGCTGTTTTTT. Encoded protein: CASSVLDTGELFF.